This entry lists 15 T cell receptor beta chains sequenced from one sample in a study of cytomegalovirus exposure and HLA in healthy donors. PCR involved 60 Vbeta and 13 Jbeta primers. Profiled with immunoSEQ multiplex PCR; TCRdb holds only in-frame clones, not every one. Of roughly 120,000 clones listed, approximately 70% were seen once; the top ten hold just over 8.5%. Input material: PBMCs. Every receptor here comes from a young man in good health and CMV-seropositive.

The CDR3, as DNA: TGTGCCAGCAGCTCAGGGGGCCTGTCCTACTCTGGAAACACCATATATTTT. It translates to CASSSGGLSYSGNTIYF. The V call is TRBV7-9, the J call TRBJ1-3; 8 nucleotides line up with TRBD1. The CDR3 extends over 17 amino acids. Trimming removed 4 bases from V and 0 bases from J; junction bases left unmatched: 8. Germline V CDR1 and CDR2: SEHNR, FQNEAQ (reference sequence).

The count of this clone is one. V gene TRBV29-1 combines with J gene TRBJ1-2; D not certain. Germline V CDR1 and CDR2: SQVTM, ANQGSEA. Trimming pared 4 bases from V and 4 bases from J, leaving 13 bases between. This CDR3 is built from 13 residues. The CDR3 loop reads CSVGEAPGYGYTF. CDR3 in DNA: TGCAGCGTTGGTGAGGCGCCGGGCTATGGCTACACCTTC.

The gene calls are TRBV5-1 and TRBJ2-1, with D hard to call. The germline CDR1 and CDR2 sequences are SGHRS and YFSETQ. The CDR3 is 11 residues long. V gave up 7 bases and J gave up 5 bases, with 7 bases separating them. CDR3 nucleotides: TGCGCCAGCTTGCAGAACAATGAGCAGTTCTTC. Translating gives CASLQNNEQFF. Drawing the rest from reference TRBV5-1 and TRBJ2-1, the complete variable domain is KAGVTQTPRYLIKTRGQQVTLSCSPISGHRSVSWYQQTPGQGLQFLFEYFSETQRNKGNFPGRFSGRQFSNSRSEMNVSTLELGDSALYLCASLQNNEQFFGPGTRLTVL.

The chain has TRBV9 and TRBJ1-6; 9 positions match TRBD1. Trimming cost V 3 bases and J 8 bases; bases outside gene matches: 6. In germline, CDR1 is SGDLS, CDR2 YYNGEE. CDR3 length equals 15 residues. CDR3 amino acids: CASSAPGTGYSPLHF. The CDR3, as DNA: TGTGCCAGCAGCGCCCCCGGGACAGGGTATTCACCCCTCCACTTT.

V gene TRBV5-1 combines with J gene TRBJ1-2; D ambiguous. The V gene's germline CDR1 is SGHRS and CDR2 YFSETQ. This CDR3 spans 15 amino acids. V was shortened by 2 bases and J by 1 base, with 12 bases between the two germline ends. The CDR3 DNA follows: TGCGCCAGCAGCTTAAACAGACCTCATAACTATGGCTACACCTTC. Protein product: CASSLNRPHNYGYTF.

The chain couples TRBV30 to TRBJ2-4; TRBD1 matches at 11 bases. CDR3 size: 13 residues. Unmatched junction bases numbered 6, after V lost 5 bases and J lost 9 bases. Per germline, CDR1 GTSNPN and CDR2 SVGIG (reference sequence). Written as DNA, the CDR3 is TGTGCCTGGTGCCGGGACAGGGGGGGCATTCAGTACTTC. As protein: CAWCRDRGGIQYF.

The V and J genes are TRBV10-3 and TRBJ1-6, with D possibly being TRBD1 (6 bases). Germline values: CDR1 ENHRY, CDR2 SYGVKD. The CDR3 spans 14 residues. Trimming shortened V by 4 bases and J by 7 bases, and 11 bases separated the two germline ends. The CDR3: CAISGTRGNSPLHF. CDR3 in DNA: TGTGCCATCAGTGGGACAAGGGGGAATTCACCCCTCCACTTT.

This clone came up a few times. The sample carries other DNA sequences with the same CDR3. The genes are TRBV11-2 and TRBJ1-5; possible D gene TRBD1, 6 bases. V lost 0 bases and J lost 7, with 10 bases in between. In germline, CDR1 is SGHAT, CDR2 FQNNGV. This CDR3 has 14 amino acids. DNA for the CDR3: TGTGCCAGCAGCTTAGATAGGGGGGGACAGCCCCAGCATTTT. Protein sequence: CASSLDRGGQPQHF.

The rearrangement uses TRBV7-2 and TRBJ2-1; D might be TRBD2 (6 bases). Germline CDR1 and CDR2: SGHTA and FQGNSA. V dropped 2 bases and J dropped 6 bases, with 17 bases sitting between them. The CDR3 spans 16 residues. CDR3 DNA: TGTGCCAGCAGCTTACGAACTAGCATGATGCCCAATGAGCAGTTCTTC. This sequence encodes CASSLRTSMMPNEQFF.

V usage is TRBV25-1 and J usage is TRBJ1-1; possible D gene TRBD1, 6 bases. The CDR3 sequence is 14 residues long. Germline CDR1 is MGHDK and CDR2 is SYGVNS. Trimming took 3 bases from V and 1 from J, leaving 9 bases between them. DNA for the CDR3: TGTGCCAGCAGTGAGTTCAGGGGGAACACTGAAGCTTTCTTT. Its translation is CASSEFRGNTEAFF.

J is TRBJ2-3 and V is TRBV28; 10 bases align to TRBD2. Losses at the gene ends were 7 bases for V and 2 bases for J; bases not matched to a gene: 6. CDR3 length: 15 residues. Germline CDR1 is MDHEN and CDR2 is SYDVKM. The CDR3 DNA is TGTGCCAGCACCGTAGCGGGGGGATTCACAGATACGCAGTATTTT. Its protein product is CASTVAGGFTDTQYF.

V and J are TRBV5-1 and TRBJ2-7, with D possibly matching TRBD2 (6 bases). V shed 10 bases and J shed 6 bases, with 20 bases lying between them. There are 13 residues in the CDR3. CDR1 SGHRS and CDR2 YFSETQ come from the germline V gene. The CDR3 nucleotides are TGCGCCTCAGGAGCGGGTAAACGAAGCGAGCAGTACTTC. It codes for CASGAGKRSEQYF.

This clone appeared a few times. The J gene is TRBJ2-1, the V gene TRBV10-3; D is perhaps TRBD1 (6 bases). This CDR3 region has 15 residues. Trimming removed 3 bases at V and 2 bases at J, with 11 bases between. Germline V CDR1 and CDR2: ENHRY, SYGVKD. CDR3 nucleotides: TGTGCCATCAGTGAAAGGGGGAGTCCCTACAATGAGCAGTTCTTC. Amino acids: CAISERGSPYNEQFF.

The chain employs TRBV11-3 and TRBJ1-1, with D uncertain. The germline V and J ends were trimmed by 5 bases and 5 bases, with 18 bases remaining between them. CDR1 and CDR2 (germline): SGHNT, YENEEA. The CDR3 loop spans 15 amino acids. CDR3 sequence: CASSAEGRFETEAFF. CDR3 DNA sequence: TGTGCCAGCAGCGCTGAGGGCAGGTTTGAGACTGAAGCTTTCTTT.

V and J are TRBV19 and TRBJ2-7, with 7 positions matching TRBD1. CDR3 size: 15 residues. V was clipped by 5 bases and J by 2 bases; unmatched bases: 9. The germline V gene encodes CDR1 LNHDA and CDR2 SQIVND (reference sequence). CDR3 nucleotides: TGTGCCAGTAGTTCCCTTGGGGACAGTGCCTACGAGCAGTACTTC. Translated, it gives CASSSLGDSAYEQYF.